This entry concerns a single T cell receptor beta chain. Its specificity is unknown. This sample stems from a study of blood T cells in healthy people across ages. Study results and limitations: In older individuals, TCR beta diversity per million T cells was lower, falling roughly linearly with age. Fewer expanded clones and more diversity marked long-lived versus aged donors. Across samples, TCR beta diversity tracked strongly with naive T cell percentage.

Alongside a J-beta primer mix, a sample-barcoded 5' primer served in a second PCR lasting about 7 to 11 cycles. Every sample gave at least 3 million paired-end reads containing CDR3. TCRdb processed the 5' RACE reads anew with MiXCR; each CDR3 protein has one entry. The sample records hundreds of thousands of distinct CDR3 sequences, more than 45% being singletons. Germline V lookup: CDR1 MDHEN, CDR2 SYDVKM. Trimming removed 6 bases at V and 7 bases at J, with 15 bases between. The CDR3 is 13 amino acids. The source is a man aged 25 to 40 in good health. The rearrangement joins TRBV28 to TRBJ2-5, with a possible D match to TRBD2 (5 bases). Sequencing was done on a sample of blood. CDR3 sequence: CASRKGRAGTQYF. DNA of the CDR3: TGTGCCAGCAGAAAAGGTCGGGCGGGGACCCAGTACTTC.